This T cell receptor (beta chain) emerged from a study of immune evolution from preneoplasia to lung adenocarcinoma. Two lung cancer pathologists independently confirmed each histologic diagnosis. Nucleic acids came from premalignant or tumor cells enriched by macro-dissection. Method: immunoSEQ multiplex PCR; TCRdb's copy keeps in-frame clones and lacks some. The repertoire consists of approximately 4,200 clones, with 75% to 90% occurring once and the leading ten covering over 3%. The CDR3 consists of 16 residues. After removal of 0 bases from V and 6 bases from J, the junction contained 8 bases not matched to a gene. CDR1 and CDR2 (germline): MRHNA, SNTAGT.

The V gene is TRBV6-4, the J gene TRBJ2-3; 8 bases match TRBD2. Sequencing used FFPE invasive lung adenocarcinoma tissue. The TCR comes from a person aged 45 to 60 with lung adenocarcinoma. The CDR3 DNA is TGTGCCAGCAGTGACTCAGCGGGAGCGCGAGGGGATACGCAGTATTTT. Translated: CASSDSAGARGDTQYF.